This T cell receptor (beta chain) was captured in a study of EBV T-cell therapy then PD-1 blockade in nasopharyngeal carcinoma. Trimming cost V 1 base and J 2 bases; bases outside gene matches: 11. CDR1 is SQVTM and CDR2 is ANQGSEA in the germline V gene. This CDR3 region has 16 residues. Sequenced by immunoSEQ multiplex PCR; TCRdb stores in-frame clones only, minus some. The sample includes roughly 20,000 clones, around 82% seen only once; the top ten take more than 25%. Treatment described: AdE1-LMPpoly-expanded autologous EBV-specific T-cell therapy followed by anti-PD-1 nivolumab. Concerning this clone itself: Its target is unknown.

This clonotype was sampled from a man aged 35 to 55 with nasopharyngeal carcinoma. The sequenced sample was CD8+ T cells from blood, obtained around day 34 from a patient whose treatment included autologous EBV-specific T cells and nivolumab. The V gene is TRBV29-1, the J gene TRBJ2-7; 7 bases line up with TRBD2. CDR3 in DNA: TGCAGCGTTGAAGCCCGAGGGAGGGAAGGGGCCTACGAGCAGTACTTC. It translates to CSVEARGREGAYEQYF.